Following are 22 T cell receptor beta chains from one sample sequenced in a study of cytomegalovirus exposure and HLA in healthy donors. The study ran its PCR with 60 Vbeta and 13 Jbeta primers. Libraries were prepared by immunoSEQ multiplex PCR; TCRdb keeps only in-frame clonotypes and omits some of them. The profile shows around 90,000 clones, approximately 81% of them singletons. Sequenced material: PBMCs. The receptors were sampled from a man aged 40-50 years in good health and CMV-seropositive.

The V call is TRBV6-1, the J call TRBJ2-2; D is perhaps TRBD2 (7 bases). V lost 4 bases to trimming and J lost 3 bases, with 24 bases between them. Looked up from germline, CDR1 is MNHNS and CDR2 is SASEGT. The CDR3 runs 19 residues. CDR3 in amino acids: CASSGSRRGLHEDTGELFF. The CDR3 bases are TGTGCCAGCAGTGGGAGCCGGCGGGGGCTTCATGAGGACACCGGGGAGCTGTTTTTT.

This clone was counted once. The chain recombines TRBV9 with TRBJ2-2; D not certain. This CDR3 has 14 residues. From germline, CDR1 is SGDLS and CDR2 YYNGEE. The ends were cut back, 3 bases at V and 7 bases at J, with 13 bases in the middle. The CDR3 coding sequence is TGTGCCAGCAGCGCCCCGGCATCAGGCGGGGAGCTGTTTTTT. Translating gives CASSAPASGGELFF. Full variable domain (outside the CDR3, taken from reference TRBV9 and TRBJ2-2): DSGVTQTPKHLITATGQRVTLRCSPRSGDLSVYWYQQSLDQGLQFLIQYYNGEERAKGNILERFSAQQFPDLHSELNLSSLELGDSALYFCASSAPASGGELFFGEGSRLTVL.

The chain combines TRBV5-1 with TRBJ2-7; 9 nucleotides align to TRBD1. Germline V gene lookup returns CDR1 SGHRS and CDR2 YFSETQ. CDR3 size: 13 residues. V was pared by 3 bases and J by 5 bases, with 3 bases of the junction left unmatched. DNA of the CDR3: TGCGCCAGCAGCTCGGACAGGGGCCACGAGCAGTACTTC. Its protein product is CASSSDRGHEQYF.

This chain uses TRBV2 with TRBJ1-5; possibly TRBD1 for D (6 bases). The CDR3 has 14 residues. Between the trimmed V and J ends, which lost 8 bases and 5 bases, there was a span of 16 bases. Looked up from germline, CDR1 is SNHLY and CDR2 is FYNNEI. The CDR3 DNA sequence: TGTGCCAGCGGCGGGGGGCTCAAGCATCAGCCCCAGCATTTT. As protein: CASGGGLKHQPQHF.

In this sample, this clone turned up once. CDR3 residues: CASSGGQGIRNQPQHF. In DNA form, the CDR3 reads TGTGCCAGTAGTGGCGGACAGGGGATAAGAAATCAGCCCCAGCATTTT. This chain uses TRBV19 with TRBJ1-5, with TRBD1 matching 9 bases. The CDR3 is 16 residues long. Germline V gene lookup returns CDR1 LNHDA and CDR2 SQIVND (reference sequence). V shed 5 bases, J shed 4 bases, and the junction held 9 bases outside the gene matches. The full variable domain, with the rest looked up from reference TRBV19 and TRBJ1-5, is DGGITQSPKYLFRKEGQNVTLSCEQNLNHDAMYWYRQDPGQGLRLIYYSQIVNDFQKGDIAEGYSVSREKKESFPLTVTSAQKNPTAFYLCASSGGQGIRNQPQHFGDGTRLSIL.

The V call is TRBV9, the J call TRBJ2-5, with TRBD2 identical over 13 bases. The ends lost 2 bases at V and 1 base at J; junction bases unmatched: 5. The CDR3 runs 17 residues. Germline CDR1 reads SGDLS; CDR2 reads YYNGEE. The DNA for the CDR3 is TGTGCCAGCAGCGTGGGGACTAGCGGGACGAGCCAAGAGACCCAGTACTTC. It specifies CASSVGTSGTSQETQYF.

The chain couples TRBV14 to TRBJ2-5; 12 nucleotides line up with TRBD2. J gave up 2 bases and V 3 bases, and 4 bases lay outside the gene matches. Per germline, CDR1 SGHDN and CDR2 FVKESK. The CDR3 is 16 amino acids. The CDR3: CASSQETSGRQETQYF. CDR3 sequence (DNA): TGTGCCAGCAGCCAGGAGACTAGCGGGAGACAAGAGACCCAGTACTTC.

The gene calls are TRBV9 and TRBJ2-1; tentative D call: TRBD2 (6 bases). The CDR3 contains 15 residues. Looked up from germline, CDR1 is SGDLS and CDR2 is YYNGEE. Trimming cost V 4 bases and J 5 bases, with 16 bases left between them. The CDR3 DNA sequence: TGTGCCAGCAGCTCACTAGCAACAACCGACAATGAGCAGTTCTTC. It encodes CASSSLATTDNEQFF.

This chain joins TRBV9 and TRBJ1-4; 8 bases agree with TRBD1. The CDR3 length is 15 residues. Germline values: CDR1 SGDLS, CDR2 YYNGEE. J lost 11 bases, V lost 0 bases, and 9 bases had no gene match. CDR3 DNA: TGTGCCAGCAGCGTAGCTGGTCAGGGGGCGGAGAAACTGTTTTTT. This gives the protein CASSVAGQGAEKLFF. The full variable domain, completed using reference TRBV9 and TRBJ1-4, is DSGVTQTPKHLITATGQRVTLRCSPRSGDLSVYWYQQSLDQGLQFLIQYYNGEERAKGNILERFSAQQFPDLHSELNLSSLELGDSALYFCASSVAGQGAEKLFFGSGTQLSVL.

The rearrangement joins TRBV6-1 to TRBJ2-1; TRBD1 is a possible D gene (6 bases). The germline V gene has CDR1 MNHNS and CDR2 SASEGT. The length of the CDR3 is 17 residues. V was cut by 3 bases and J by 3 bases, with 18 bases left in between. In DNA, the CDR3 is TGTGCCAGCAGTGAGGGCCCGGGGACATCATACTACAATGAGCAGTTCTTC. As protein: CASSEGPGTSYYNEQFF.

V is TRBV19 and J is TRBJ2-7; D call uncertain. Trimming removed 2 bases from V and 2 bases from J, with 16 bases in between. The CDR3 length is 16 residues. Germline V gives CDR1 LNHDA, CDR2 SQIVND (reference sequence). CDR3 nucleotide sequence: TGTGCCAGTAGTATATCCGATTTTTCCGGTCCCTACGAGCAGTACTTC. The encoded protein is CASSISDFSGPYEQYF.

In its sample, this clone was seen once. V and J are TRBV21-1 and TRBJ2-1; TRBD2, the D gene given by the table, was not confirmed from the DNA. TRBV21-1 is a listed pseudogene. The CDR3 has 14 residues. CDR3: CASTAGTSDLGQFF. The CDR3 DNA follows: TGTGCCAGCACCGCCGGGACTAGCGACCTGGGGCAGTTCTTC.

This chain links TRBV11-2 with TRBJ2-5, with 11 nucleotides matching TRBD2. V lost 0 bases and J lost 4; bases outside the gene matches: 1. Germline CDR1 reads SGHAT; CDR2 reads FQNNGV. This CDR3 is built from 15 residues. CDR3 region: CASSLDGLAGETQYF. DNA for the CDR3: TGTGCCAGCAGCTTAGACGGACTAGCGGGAGAGACCCAGTACTTC.

The chain recombines TRBV18 with TRBJ1-1; TRBD1 aligns across 7 bases. Germline CDR1 is KGHSH and CDR2 is LQKENI. The CDR3 extends over 15 amino acids. V gave up 2 bases and J gave up 4 bases; unmatched junction bases: 7. The CDR3 region has the DNA TGTGCCAGCTCACCAACGACAGGGTTTTCCACTGAAGCTTTCTTT. Translated, it gives CASSPTTGFSTEAFF.

The rearrangement uses TRBV5-1 and TRBJ2-1; D unresolved. The germline gives CDR1 SGHRS, CDR2 YFSETQ. This CDR3 comprises 14 residues. Trimming removed 4 bases at V and 3 bases at J, with 11 bases between. The CDR3, as DNA: TGCGCCAGCAGCCCCGGAGCGAGCTACAATGAGCAGTTCTTC. Translation gives CASSPGASYNEQFF.

This chain uses TRBV30 with TRBJ2-3; D is perhaps TRBD2 (5 bases). Trimming took 3 bases from V and 0 from J, leaving 10 bases between them. The CDR3 is 14 residues long. CDR1 and CDR2 from the germline V gene are GTSNPN and SVGIG (reference sequence). The CDR3 is CAWRATGSTDTQYF. CDR3 nucleotides: TGTGCCTGGAGGGCCACGGGGAGCACAGATACGCAGTATTTT.

The genes are TRBV6-1 and TRBJ1-4, with D perhaps TRBD1 (6 bases). The V gene lost 2 bases and the J gene lost 8 bases, with 15 bases spanning the gap. Germline CDR1 reads MNHNS; CDR2 reads SASEGT. The CDR3 totals 15 residues. Written as DNA, the CDR3 is TGTGCCAGCAGTGAAAGGGGGGGCGCTGGGGAAAAACTGTTTTTT. Its protein product is CASSERGGAGEKLFF.

CDR3 DNA: TGTGCCAGCAGTGACCCCTGGGGCAGCCAGAACAATGAGCAGTTCTTC. It is translated as CASSDPWGSQNNEQFF. The V and J genes are TRBV2 and TRBJ2-1, with TRBD1 as a possible D gene (5 bases). V was clipped by 3 bases and J by 5 bases, with 17 bases between them. CDR3 size: 16 residues. Germline values: CDR1 SNHLY, CDR2 FYNNEI.

The chain uses TRBV6-5 and TRBJ1-1; D is undetermined. V was clipped by 10 bases and J by 1 base, with 13 bases between them. The CDR3 has 13 amino acids. Germline CDR1 MNHEY, CDR2 SVGAGI. The CDR3 nucleotides are TGTGCCATCCGGGGTAGCTCGAACACTGAAGCTTTCTTT. Its protein product is CAIRGSSNTEAFF.

The gene calls are TRBV6-5 and TRBJ1-2; no clear D gene. The V end lost 6 bases, the J end lost 4 bases, and 18 bases lay between the germline ends. Looked up from germline, CDR1 is MNHEY and CDR2 is SVGAGI. The CDR3 has 15 amino acids. Here the CDR3 reads CASRQSPWAGYGYTF. CDR3 coding DNA: TGTGCCAGCAGACAGTCTCCCTGGGCCGGCTATGGCTACACCTTC.

Here the CDR3 DNA reads TGTGCCAGCAGCTCCGGGAAGTTGGATACGCAGTATTTT. Translated, it gives CASSSGKLDTQYF. The chain combines TRBV11-3 with TRBJ2-3; possible D gene TRBD2, 5 bases. CDR1 and CDR2 from the germline V gene are SGHNT and YENEEA. This CDR3 spans 13 amino acids. V lost 4 bases to trimming and J lost 6 bases, with 11 bases between them.

As to this clone: Other DNA sequences in this sample translate to the same CDR3. CDR3: CASSSTGTSGRETQYF. The CDR3 region has the DNA TGTGCCAGCAGCTCAACCGGGACTAGCGGGAGGGAGACCCAGTACTTC. This sequence joins TRBV7-6 and TRBJ2-5; TRBD2 matches at 15 bases. Germline V gene sequence: CDR1 SGHVS, CDR2 FNYEAQ. This CDR3 comprises 16 residues. The J segment lost 5 bases and the V segment lost 4 bases, leaving 5 bases of the junction unmatched. Using reference TRBV7-6 and TRBJ2-5 for the parts outside the CDR3, the full variable domain is GAGVSQSPRYKVTKRGQDVALRCDPISGHVSLYWYRQALGQGPEFLTYFNYEAQQDKSGLPNDRFSAERPEGSISTLTIQRTEQRDSAMYRCASSSTGTSGRETQYFGPGTRLLVL.